This TCR beta chain was recovered during a study of cytomegalovirus exposure and HLA in healthy donors. Study-wide background: In a previous analysis, some 120 million unique TCR beta sequences were found from some 180 million T cells. There were approximately 80 million unique TCRs (from HLA-typed donors) in an early data release.

The CDR3 runs to 16 residues. Trimming shortened V by 5 bases and J by 0 bases, and 17 bases separated the two germline ends. Germline V gives CDR1 SQVTM, CDR2 ANQGSEA. Researchers ran the PCR with 60 Vbeta and 13 Jbeta primers. Data came from immunoSEQ multiplex PCR; TCRdb stores just in-frame clones and leaves some out. The sample lists about 140,000 clones, about 80% occurring once. Study results and limitations: Being productive about 87% or about 30% of the time was typical of most TCR beta V segments in an earlier analysis.

Points on this clone: What it binds is not known.

The rearrangement joins TRBV29-1 to TRBJ2-1, with D possibly being TRBD1 (5 bases). Sequencing was performed on PBMCs. The sequence was collected from a man aged 25-45 years in good health and CMV-seropositive. CDR3 nucleotide sequence: TGCAGCGTTATAAGACAGAAGTCCAGCTCCTACAATGAGCAGTTCTTC. Translating gives CSVIRQKSSSYNEQFF.